This T cell receptor beta chain is drawn from a study of identifying expanded T cells in peripheral blood. Profiling relied on immunoSEQ multiplex PCR, and the TCRdb table lists in-frame clones only, not all of them. The profile shows tens of thousands of clones, around 90% of them singletons. Material for sequencing was blood. This receptor was identified in a person between 18 and 75 years old in good health.

CDR3 nucleotide sequence: TGTGCCAGCAGCTTGGGACAGGAGAACACTGAAGCTTTCTTT. Translating gives CASSLGQENTEAFF. The chain recombines TRBV9 with TRBJ1-1; the match to TRBD1 covers 8 bases. The CDR3 loop spans 14 amino acids. Trimming took 4 bases from V and 1 from J; bases not matched to a gene: 3. Germline V gene sequence: CDR1 SGDLS, CDR2 YYNGEE.